The rows below give T cell receptor beta chains drawn from one sample of a study of blood T cell repertoires in COVID-19. The method was immunoSEQ multiplex PCR; TCRdb's version includes in-frame clones alone and lacks a portion of them. The sample includes about 140,000 clones, about 80% of them seen just once. Sequenced sample: PBMCs or T cells enriched from blood (not recorded which). The receptors come from a young woman who had been exposed to COVID-19. Each CDR3 is given with its conserved first and last residue. The order of the fields is J gene, V gene, CDR3 protein.

j_gene: TRBJ2-3; v_gene: TRBV9; CDR3aa: CASSVVSSRGDTQYF
j_gene: TRBJ2-7; v_gene: TRBV4-2; CDR3aa: CASSQVKGGVYEQYF
j_gene: TRBJ1-2; v_gene: TRBV5-1; CDR3aa: CASSLSNDYYGYTF
j_gene: TRBJ1-6; v_gene: TRBV7-3; CDR3aa: CASSPGTGYSPLHF
j_gene: TRBJ1-2; v_gene: TRBV5-1; CDR3aa: CASSPGQGVGGYTF
j_gene: TRBJ2-5; v_gene: TRBV28; CDR3aa: CATQTQRTQYF
j_gene: TRBJ2-5; v_gene: TRBV7-3; CDR3aa: CASSLNSNQETQYF
j_gene: TRBJ1-1; v_gene: TRBV5-1; CDR3aa: CASSFRTGNTEAFF
j_gene: TRBJ1-4; v_gene: TRBV19; CDR3aa: CASSILPWTGEEGFKNEKLFF
j_gene: TRBJ2-6; v_gene: TRBV5-1; CDR3aa: CASSLAGGTGANVLTF